This record covers a single T cell receptor beta chain. Its antigen remains unidentified. This sample was taken from a study of cytomegalovirus exposure and HLA in healthy donors. Study-level results: Reports indicated that the classifier achieved high specificity and sensitivity in diagnosing cytomegalovirus status.

60 Vbeta and 13 Jbeta primers were used in PCR. Using immunoSEQ multiplex PCR, the repertoire was profiled, and TCRdb retains in-frame clones only, with some absent. In all, the sample yields 130,000 or so clones. Germline V gene lookup returns CDR1 LNHDA and CDR2 SQIVND (reference sequence). Unmatched junction bases numbered 3, after V lost 1 base and J lost 8 bases. The length of the CDR3 is 15 residues. The receptor was isolated from a woman aged 40 to 55 in good health and CMV-seropositive. J is TRBJ2-1 and V is TRBV19, with 12 bases aligning to TRBD2. Sequencing was done on a sample of PBMCs. CDR3 protein: CASSIGLAGEDEQFF. In DNA form, the CDR3 reads TGTGCCAGTAGTATAGGACTAGCGGGAGAGGATGAGCAGTTCTTC.